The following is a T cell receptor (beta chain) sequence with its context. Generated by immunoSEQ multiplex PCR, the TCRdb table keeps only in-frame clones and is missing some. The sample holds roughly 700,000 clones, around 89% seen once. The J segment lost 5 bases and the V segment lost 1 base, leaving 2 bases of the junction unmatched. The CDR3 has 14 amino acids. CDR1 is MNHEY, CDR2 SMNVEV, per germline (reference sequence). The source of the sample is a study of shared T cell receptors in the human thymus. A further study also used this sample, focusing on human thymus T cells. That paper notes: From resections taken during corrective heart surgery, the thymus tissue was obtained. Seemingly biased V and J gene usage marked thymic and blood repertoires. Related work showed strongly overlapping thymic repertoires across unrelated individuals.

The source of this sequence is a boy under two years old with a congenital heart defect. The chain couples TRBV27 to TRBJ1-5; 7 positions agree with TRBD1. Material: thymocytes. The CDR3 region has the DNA TGTGCCAGCAGTTTATTTGGGACAGATCAGCCCCAGCATTTT. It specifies CASSLFGTDQPQHF.